Listed below are T cell receptor beta chains from one sample, sequenced in a study of blood T cell repertoires in COVID-19. Profiling relied on immunoSEQ multiplex PCR, and the TCRdb table lists in-frame clones only, not all of them. The sample contains hundreds of thousands of clones, approximately 86% of which appear only once. The sequenced material came from PBMCs or T cells enriched from blood (not recorded which). The receptors stem from a woman between 50 and 59 years old who had recovered from COVID-19. CDR3s include the opening cysteine and the closing phenylalanine or tryptophan. The D gene is left open where the match is weak. Some rows mark clone size as missing; the rest say once, few, many or name a class of expanded clone.

>-|TRBD2|TRBJ2-1|TRBV20-1
CSASLAGVYNEQFF
TGCAGTGCTAGTCTAGCGGGAGTGTACAATGAGCAGTTCTTC
>-|-|TRBJ1-4|TRBV29-1
CSVSWQFNEKLFF
TGCAGCGTTTCGTGGCAGTTTAATGAAAAACTGTTTTTT
>-|TRBD1|TRBJ2-5|TRBV29-1
CSVEGQGQETQYF
TGCAGCGTTGAAGGACAGGGTCAAGAGACCCAGTACTTC
>once|-|TRBJ2-7|TRBV5-5
CASSLVGGDYEQYF
TGTGCCAGCAGCTTAGTAGGGGGGGACTACGAGCAGTACTTC
>-|-|TRBJ1-2|TRBV7-2
CASSFREVTNYGYTF
TGTGCCAGCAGCTTTCGCGAGGTCACTAACTATGGCTACACCTTC
>-|TRBD1|TRBJ2-1|TRBV7-9
CASSLSQGNYNEQFF
TGTGCCAGCAGCTTATCACAGGGGAACTACAATGAGCAGTTCTTC
>-|-|TRBJ1-4|TRBV3-1/TRBV3-2
CASSPDLPRGGEKLFF
TGTGCCAGCAGCCCTGATCTACCCAGGGGCGGAGAAAAACTGTTTTTT
>-|-|TRBJ1-1|TRBV11-2
CASSLAGDGYTEAFF
TGTGCCAGCAGCTTAGCAGGGGATGGTTACACTGAAGCTTTCTTT
>-|TRBD2|TRBJ2-5|TRBV9
CASGRGQETQYF
TGTGCCAGCGGGAGGGGTCAAGAGACCCAGTACTTC
>-|TRBD1|TRBJ1-6|TRBV9
CASSEPPTTGGLAPLHF
TGTGCCAGCAGCGAACCCCCGACGACAGGGGGTTTAGCACCCCTCCACTTT
>-|-|TRBJ2-7|TRBV2
CASSLRGEQYF
TGTGCCAGCAGTCTCCGGGGAGAGCAGTACTTC
>-|-|TRBJ1-1|TRBV30
CAWSAGLVAFF
TGTGCCTGGAGTGCTGGGCTGGTTGCTTTCTTT
>few|-|TRBJ1-1|TRBV18
CASSPDNGNTEAFF
TGTGCCAGCTCACCGGACAACGGAAACACTGAAGCTTTCTTT
>-|-|TRBJ1-5|TRBV7-2
CASSLLRGGNQPQHF
TGTGCCAGCAGCTTGTTGCGGGGAGGAAATCAGCCCCAGCATTTT
>-|TRBD2|TRBJ2-3|TRBV11-1
CASSLGGRNTDTQYF
TGTGCCAGCAGCTTGGGCGGGAGGAACACAGATACGCAGTATTTT
>-|TRBD1|TRBJ1-4|TRBV4-2
CASEDRENEKLFF
TGTGCCAGCGAAGACAGGGAGAATGAAAAACTGTTTTTT
>-|-|TRBJ1-2|TRBV28
CASSLTPGIYGYTF
TGTGCCAGCAGCTTAACACCAGGGATATATGGCTACACCTTC
>-|TRBD2|TRBJ2-7|TRBV28
CASSGTGTSRTYEQYF
TGTGCCAGCAGTGGTACCGGGACTAGCCGCACCTACGAGCAGTACTTC
>-|-|TRBJ2-2|TRBV19
CASSIDRRAVTGELFF
TGTGCCAGTAGTATAGACAGGAGGGCGGTCACCGGGGAGCTGTTTTTT
>-|TRBD2|TRBJ2-3|TRBV4-1
CASSQDRASGSSDTQYF
TGCGCCAGCAGCCAAGATAGGGCTAGCGGGAGCTCAGATACGCAGTATTTT
>-|-|TRBJ1-1|TRBV27
CASSPPTPGTEAFF
TGTGCCAGCAGTCCCCCCACACCTGGCACTGAAGCTTTCTTT
>-|-|TRBJ1-1|TRBV29-1
CSVGAGDTEAFF
TGCAGCGTTGGAGCAGGGGACACTGAAGCTTTCTTT
>once|TRBD2|TRBJ2-1|TRBV5-1
CASSLNHGTRYEQFF
TGCGCCAGCAGCTTGAATCACGGGACTAGATATGAGCAGTTCTTC
>-|TRBD1|TRBJ1-6|TRBV10-2
CASEGQAVDSPLHF
TGCGCCAGCGAGGGACAGGCAGTGGATTCACCCCTCCACTTT
>-|-|TRBJ1-2|TRBV19
CASSTSHVANYGYTF
TGTGCCAGTAGTACAAGCCATGTGGCTAACTATGGCTACACCTTC
>-|TRBD1|TRBJ2-2|TRBV6-5
CASSYSSGGYTGELFF
TGTGCCAGCAGTTACTCTTCAGGGGGCTATACCGGGGAGCTGTTTTTT
>-|TRBD1|TRBJ1-2|TRBV20-1
CSATTGVGYTF
TGCAGTGCAACGACAGGGGTTGGCTACACCTTC
>once|TRBD2|TRBJ2-7|TRBV19
CASTSRLAGGSYEQYF
TGTGCCAGTACCTCGAGACTAGCGGGAGGCTCCTACGAGCAGTACTTC
>few|-|TRBJ1-1|TRBV30
CAWSTGLLNTEAFF
TGTGCCTGGAGTACGGGACTACTGAACACTGAAGCTTTCTTT
>-|TRBD1|TRBJ1-2|TRBV3-1/TRBV3-2
CASSQVTQGTGRYGYTF
TGTGCCAGCAGCCAAGTGACCCAAGGGACAGGGCGCTATGGCTACACCTTC
>-|-|TRBJ2-3|TRBV18
CASSPRDTDTQYF
TGTGCCAGCTCACCACGCGACACAGATACGCAGTATTTT
>-|-|TRBJ2-5|TRBV11-3
CATRCRGPPKETQYF
TGTGCCACAAGGTGCAGGGGCCCTCCTAAGGAGACCCAGTACTTC
>-|TRBD1|TRBJ2-2|TRBV7-2
CASSPRGTGGVAGELFF
TGTGCCAGCAGCCCAAGGGGGACAGGGGGCGTCGCCGGGGAGCTGTTTTTT
>once|TRBD2|TRBJ2-7|TRBV3-1/TRBV3-2
CASSQDFGLAALEEQYF
TGTGCCAGCAGCCAAGATTTCGGACTAGCGGCCTTGGAGGAGCAGTACTTC
>-|TRBD1|TRBJ1-1|TRBV3-1/TRBV3-2
CASSLSQKQGVRTEAFF
TGTGCCAGCAGCCTATCCCAGAAGCAGGGGGTACGCACTGAAGCTTTCTTT
>-|-|TRBJ1-2|TRBV6-5
CASSLRGYGYTF
TGTGCCAGCAGCCTTCGGGGGTATGGCTACACCTTC
>-|TRBD1|TRBJ1-1|TRBV7-2
CASSERATGEVEAFF
TGTGCCAGCAGCGAAAGAGCAACAGGGGAAGTTGAAGCTTTCTTT
>-|TRBD2|TRBJ2-3|TRBV4-2
CASSQLGASGSQDTQYF
TGTGCCAGCAGCCAGCTTGGAGCTAGCGGGAGTCAAGATACGCAGTATTTT
>once|-|TRBJ2-5|TRBV10-2
CASSDFQETQYF
TGCGCCAGCAGTGACTTCCAAGAGACCCAGTACTTC
>-|-|TRBJ1-6|TRBV5-1
CASSLYPQGSSYNSPLHF
TGCGCCAGCAGCTTATACCCCCAGGGGAGCTCCTATAATTCACCCCTCCACTTT
>once|TRBD2|TRBJ2-5|TRBV5-1
CASSLLAEPQETQYF
TGCGCCAGCAGCTTACTAGCGGAACCCCAAGAGACCCAGTACTTC
>-|TRBD2|TRBJ2-2|TRBV28
CASSSRTSGYTGELFF
TGTGCCAGCAGTTCTCGGACTAGCGGATACACCGGGGAGCTGTTTTTT
>-|TRBD1|TRBJ2-1|TRBV5-1
CASSAGTGDNEQFF
TGCGCCAGCAGTGCCGGGACAGGGGACAATGAGCAGTTCTTC